Presented here are 15 T cell receptor beta chains from one specimen sequenced in a study of blood T cell repertoires in COVID-19. The data were produced by immunoSEQ multiplex PCR, yet TCRdb's version contains in-frame clones alone and is incomplete. The sample shows roughly 290,000 clones, about 80% of them seen only once. The specimen was peripheral blood. The source of these receptors is a person between 65 and 80 years old with COVID-19, enrolled during active disease.

This sequence joins TRBV3-1 (or the pseudogene TRBV3-2) and TRBJ2-7; D is ambiguous. The CDR3 contains 14 residues. Germline CDR1 and CDR2: LGHDT and YNNKEL (reference sequence). V lost 0 bases to trimming and J lost 5 bases, with 11 bases between them. The CDR3 region has the DNA TGTGCCAGCAGCCAAGATATGGGCAGAAACGAGCAGTACTTC. Its translation: CASSQDMGRNEQYF.

This clone was seen a handful of times. V and J are TRBV19 and TRBJ1-4; D is perhaps TRBD1 (5 bases). Trimming cost V 3 bases and J 0 bases, with 5 bases left between them. The germline V gene has CDR1 LNHDA and CDR2 SQIVND (reference sequence). CDR3 length: 14 residues. The CDR3 loop is CASSMGPTNEKLFF. CDR3 sequence (DNA): TGTGCCAGTAGTATGGGGCCAACTAATGAAAAACTGTTTTTT.

This chain uses TRBV19 with TRBJ1-1; D not resolved. Germline lookup yields CDR1 LNHDA and CDR2 SQIVND (reference sequence). The CDR3 extends over 14 amino acids. Trimming stripped 3 bases from V and 1 base from J, with 9 bases between. CDR3 in amino acids: CASSMTQRNTEAFF. CDR3 nucleotides: TGTGCCAGTAGTATGACACAGAGGAACACTGAAGCTTTCTTT.

The CDR3 loop reads CASSLVESGEETQYF. As DNA, the CDR3 is TGCGCCAGCAGCTTGGTGGAAAGCGGGGAGGAGACCCAGTACTTC. V and J are TRBV5-1 and TRBJ2-5; 7 nucleotides agree with TRBD2. With V trimmed by 0 bases and J by 5 bases, 7 bases remained unmatched. Germline lookup yields CDR1 SGHRS and CDR2 YFSETQ. The CDR3 is 15 residues long. Using reference TRBV5-1 and TRBJ2-5 for the parts outside the CDR3, the full variable domain is KAGVTQTPRYLIKTRGQQVTLSCSPISGHRSVSWYQQTPGQGLQFLFEYFSETQRNKGNFPGRFSGRQFSNSRSEMNVSTLELGDSALYLCASSLVESGEETQYFGPGTRLLVL.

The chain is built from TRBV7-8 and TRBJ2-3, with D maybe TRBD1 (6 bases). The CDR3 sequence is 17 residues long. Trimming took 4 bases from V and 0 from J, leaving 17 bases between them. Germline CDR1 and CDR2: SGHVS and FQNEAQ. In DNA form, the CDR3 reads TGTGCCAGCAGCTCCGAGGGGGTAAAACCGAGCACAGATACGCAGTATTTT. It is translated as CASSSEGVKPSTDTQYF. Using reference TRBV7-8 and TRBJ2-3 for the parts outside the CDR3, the full variable domain is GAGVSQSPRYKVAKRGQDVALRCDPISGHVSLFWYQQALGQGPEFLTYFQNEAQLDKSGLPSDRFFAERPEGSVSTLKIQRTQQEDSAVYLCASSSEGVKPSTDTQYFGPGTRLTVL.

J is TRBJ1-2 and V is TRBV7-9; 10 nucleotides match TRBD1. This CDR3 is 16 amino acids long. Germline V gene lookup returns CDR1 SEHNR and CDR2 FQNEAQ (reference sequence). Trimming took 4 bases from V and 7 from J; bases not matched to a gene: 12. The DNA of the CDR3 is TGTGCCAGCAGCTATGATAGGGTGACAGGGGGCTCTGGCTACACCTTC. Translation: CASSYDRVTGGSGYTF.

The chain is built from TRBV7-3 and TRBJ2-1; TRBD1 matches at 9 bases. The CDR3 contains 15 residues. With V trimmed by 3 bases and J by 6 bases, 6 bases remained unmatched. Per the germline V gene, CDR1 is SGHTA and CDR2 is FQGTGA. In DNA form, the CDR3 reads TGTGCCAGCAGCTTGGCGGGACAGGGTGTCAATGAGCAGTTCTTC. Translation gives CASSLAGQGVNEQFF.

The chain couples TRBV28 to TRBJ1-1, with D perhaps matching TRBD1 (6 bases). Deletions cut 2 bases from V and 6 bases from J, with 16 bases between. Germline V gene data show CDR1 as MDHEN and CDR2 as SYDVKM. This CDR3 comprises 15 residues. The CDR3: CASSLPTGFRAEAFF. The CDR3 DNA sequence: TGTGCCAGCAGTTTACCCACAGGGTTCCGTGCTGAAGCTTTCTTT.

This chain links TRBV7-6 with TRBJ2-3; D may be TRBD2 (5 bases). CDR1 and CDR2 from the germline V gene are SGHVS and FNYEAQ. The CDR3 is 13 amino acids. V lost 0 bases and J 11 bases, leaving 12 bases between the germline ends. Here the CDR3 DNA reads TGTGCCAGCAGCTTAGCGCGAGAGGGAAGGCAGTATTTT. Translation: CASSLAREGRQYF.

This clone was detected only once. CDR3 in amino acids: CASSPSGGWGETQYF. The CDR3 DNA reads as TGTGCCAGCAGCCCTTCCGGGGGATGGGGAGAGACCCAGTACTTC. This sequence joins TRBV28 and TRBJ2-5, with TRBD2 as a possible D gene (6 bases). Trimming took 6 bases from V and 4 from J, leaving 18 bases between them. Germline V lookup: CDR1 MDHEN, CDR2 SYDVKM. This CDR3 spans 15 amino acids.

The chain is built from TRBV28 and TRBJ2-7; 7 bases fit TRBD2. The ends lost 8 bases at V and 2 bases at J; junction bases unmatched: 6. The V gene's germline CDR1 is MDHEN and CDR2 SYDVKM. This CDR3 region has 13 residues. CDR3 amino acids: CASGGEGTYEQYF. DNA of the CDR3: TGTGCCAGCGGGGGGGAGGGAACCTACGAGCAGTACTTC.

The V gene is TRBV5-1, the J gene TRBJ2-3; 8 bases agree with TRBD2. The CDR3 extends over 15 amino acids. Germline loops: CDR1 SGHRS, CDR2 YFSETQ. The ends lost 7 bases at V and 6 bases at J; junction bases unmatched: 13. The CDR3 region has the DNA TGCGCCAGCTTTGCTGGAACGGGAGGGTATGATACGCAGTATTTT. Its protein product is CASFAGTGGYDTQYF.

There are many counts of this clone. This chain joins TRBV10-2 and TRBJ2-2; no clear D. Trimming pared 6 bases from V and 3 bases from J, leaving 5 bases between. CDR1 is WSHSY and CDR2 is SAAADI in the germline V gene. The CDR3 has 12 amino acids. The CDR3 sequence: CASRQHTGELFF. The CDR3 DNA is TGCGCCAGCAGACAGCACACCGGGGAGCTGTTTTTT.

This clone was observed a few times. V usage is TRBV24-1 and J usage is TRBJ1-1; D unresolved. Germline CDR1 and CDR2: KGHDR and SFDVKD. This CDR3 comprises 13 residues. Trimming left V 7 bases short and J 1 base short, with 9 bases between. The CDR3 bases are TGTGCCACCAGCGGTCCCGGGAACACTGAAGCTTTCTTT. Its translation is CATSGPGNTEAFF.

As DNA, the CDR3 is TGTGCCAGCAACCGGGACAGGGGTTCTAATGAAAAACTGTTTTTT. This gives the protein CASNRDRGSNEKLFF. The chain carries TRBV2 and TRBJ1-4, with 10 bases lining up with TRBD1. CDR1 and CDR2 (germline): SNHLY, FYNNEI. V was pared by 7 bases and J by 3 bases, with 5 bases of the junction left unmatched. This CDR3 is built from 15 residues.